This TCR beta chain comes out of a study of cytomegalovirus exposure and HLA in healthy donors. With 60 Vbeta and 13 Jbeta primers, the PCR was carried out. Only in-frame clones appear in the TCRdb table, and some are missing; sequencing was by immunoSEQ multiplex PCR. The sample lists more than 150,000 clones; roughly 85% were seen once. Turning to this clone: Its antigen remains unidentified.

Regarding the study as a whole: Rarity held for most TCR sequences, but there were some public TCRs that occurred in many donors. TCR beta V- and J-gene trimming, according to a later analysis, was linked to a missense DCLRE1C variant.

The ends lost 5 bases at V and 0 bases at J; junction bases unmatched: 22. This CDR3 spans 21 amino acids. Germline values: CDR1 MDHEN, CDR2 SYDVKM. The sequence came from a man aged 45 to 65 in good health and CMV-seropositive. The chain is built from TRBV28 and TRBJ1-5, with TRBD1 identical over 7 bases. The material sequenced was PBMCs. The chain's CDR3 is CASSPLDGIRGSIYSNQPQHF. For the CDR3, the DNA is TGTGCCAGCAGTCCTCTGGATGGGATCAGGGGGAGTATATATAGCAATCAGCCCCAGCATTTT.